This T cell receptor (beta chain) was retrieved from a study of blood T cell repertoires in COVID-19. For the study at large: Samples representing acute and convalescent COVID-19 were sourced from the United States, Italy and Spain. T cells, B-cell-depleted T cells, or PBMCs provided the cDNA or gDNA that served as material.

Clones were sequenced by immunoSEQ multiplex PCR, and TCRdb holds only the in-frame ones, with some missing. Of some 300,000 clones listed, around 88% are singletons. This CDR3 spans 12 amino acids. The V and J ends lost 2 bases and 12 bases respectively, with 11 bases between them. The material sequenced was peripheral blood. This clonotype was obtained from a woman aged 25 to 45 who had recovered from COVID-19. This chain joins TRBV12-3 or TRBV12-4 and TRBJ2-1; no clear D. This chain's CDR3 is CASSLNHAGQFF. The CDR3 DNA reads TGTGCCAGCAGTTTAAATCACGCCGGGCAGTTCTTC.